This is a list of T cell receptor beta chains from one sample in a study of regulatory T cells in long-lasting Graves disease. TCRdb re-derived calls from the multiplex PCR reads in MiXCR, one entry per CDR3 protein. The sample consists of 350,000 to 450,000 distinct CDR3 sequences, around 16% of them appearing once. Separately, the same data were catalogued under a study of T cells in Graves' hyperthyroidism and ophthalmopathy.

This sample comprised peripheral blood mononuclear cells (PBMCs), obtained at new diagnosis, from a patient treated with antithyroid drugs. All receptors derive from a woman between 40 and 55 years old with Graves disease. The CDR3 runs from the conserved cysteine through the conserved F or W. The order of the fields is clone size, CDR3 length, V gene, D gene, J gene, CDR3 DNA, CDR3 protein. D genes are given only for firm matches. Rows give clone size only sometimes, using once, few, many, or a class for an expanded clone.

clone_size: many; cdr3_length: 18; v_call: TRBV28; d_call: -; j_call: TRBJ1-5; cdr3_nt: TGTGCCAGCAGTCCCCGCGAGACGGGACGGACAAGTGGGCAGCCCCAGCATTTT; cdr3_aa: CASSPRETGRTSGQPQHF
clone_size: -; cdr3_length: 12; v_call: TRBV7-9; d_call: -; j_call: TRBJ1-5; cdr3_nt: TGTGCCAGCAGCTTAGGTTCACAGCCCCAGCATTTT; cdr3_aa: CASSLGSQPQHF
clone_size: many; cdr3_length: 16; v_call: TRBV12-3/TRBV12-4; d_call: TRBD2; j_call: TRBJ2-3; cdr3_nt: TGTGCCAGCAGTTTAGAAGCGGGAGGTGTCACAGATACGCAGTATTTT; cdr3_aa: CASSLEAGGVTDTQYF
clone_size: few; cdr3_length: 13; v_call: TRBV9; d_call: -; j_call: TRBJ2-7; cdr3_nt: TGTGCCAGCAGCGTGGCTCTCCGGGGCGAGCAGTACTTC; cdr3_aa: CASSVALRGEQYF
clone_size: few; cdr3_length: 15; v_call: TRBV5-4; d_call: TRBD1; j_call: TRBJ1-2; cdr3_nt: TGTGCCAGCAGCTCCTGGGACAGGGAGTTCTATGGCTACACCTTC; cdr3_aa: CASSSWDREFYGYTF
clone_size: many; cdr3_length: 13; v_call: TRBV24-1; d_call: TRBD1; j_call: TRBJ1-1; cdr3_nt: TGTGCCACCAGTGATTCAGGGGGCACTGAAGCTTTCTTT; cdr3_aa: CATSDSGGTEAFF
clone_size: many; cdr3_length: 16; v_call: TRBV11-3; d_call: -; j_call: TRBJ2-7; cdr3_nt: TGTGCCAGCAGCTTAGACCGGGACTCCTTCTCCTACGAGCAGTACTTC; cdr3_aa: CASSLDRDSFSYEQYF
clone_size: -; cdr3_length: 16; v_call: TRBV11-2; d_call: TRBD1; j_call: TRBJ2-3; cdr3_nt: TGTGCCAGCAGCTTAGGGTTGGACAGGGGAACAGATACGCAGTATTTT; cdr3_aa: CASSLGLDRGTDTQYF
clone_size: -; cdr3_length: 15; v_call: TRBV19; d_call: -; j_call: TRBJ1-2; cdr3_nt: TGTGCCAGTAGTACCTCAGGAGGGGCAGCCTATGGCTACACCTTC; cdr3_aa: CASSTSGGAAYGYTF
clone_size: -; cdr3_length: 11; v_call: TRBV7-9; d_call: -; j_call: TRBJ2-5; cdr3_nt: TGTGCCAGCAGCACATTTGGGACCCAGTACTTC; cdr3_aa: CASSTFGTQYF
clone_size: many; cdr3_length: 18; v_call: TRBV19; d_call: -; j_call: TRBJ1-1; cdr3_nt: TGTGCCAGTAGTATAGTTGCAGGGATGGGAAGAATGAACACTGAAGCTTTCTTT; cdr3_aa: CASSIVAGMGRMNTEAFF
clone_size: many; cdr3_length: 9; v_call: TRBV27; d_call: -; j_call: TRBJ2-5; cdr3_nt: TGTGCCAGCAGCGAGACCCAGTACTTC; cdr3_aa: CASSETQYF
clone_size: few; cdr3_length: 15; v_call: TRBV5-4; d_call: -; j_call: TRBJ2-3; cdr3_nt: TGTGCCAGCAGCATGGACAGACCCAGCACAGATACGCAGTATTTT; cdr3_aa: CASSMDRPSTDTQYF
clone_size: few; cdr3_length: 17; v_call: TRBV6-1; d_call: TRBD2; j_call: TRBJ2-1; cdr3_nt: TGTGCCAGCAGCGCCGACGGACTAGCGGGACTCTACAATGAGCAGTTCTTC; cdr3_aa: CASSADGLAGLYNEQFF
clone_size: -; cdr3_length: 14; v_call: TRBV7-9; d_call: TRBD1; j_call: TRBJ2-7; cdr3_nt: TGTGCCAGCAGCACCGGGACAGGGACCTACGAGCAGTACTTC; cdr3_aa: CASSTGTGTYEQYF
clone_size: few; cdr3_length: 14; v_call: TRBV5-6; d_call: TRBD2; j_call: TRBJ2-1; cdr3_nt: TGTGCCAGCAGCGAGGGAGGGACTGGGCGCGAGCAGTTCTTC; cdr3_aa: CASSEGGTGREQFF
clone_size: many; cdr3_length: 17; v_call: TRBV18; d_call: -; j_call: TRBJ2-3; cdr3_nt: TGTGCCAGCTCACCTTGGGACTCCCGGAAGAGCACAGATACGCAGTATTTT; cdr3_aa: CASSPWDSRKSTDTQYF
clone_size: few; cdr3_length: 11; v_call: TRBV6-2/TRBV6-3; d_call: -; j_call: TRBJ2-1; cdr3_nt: TGTGCCAGCACCCGACTCATTGAGCAGTTCTTC; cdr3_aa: CASTRLIEQFF
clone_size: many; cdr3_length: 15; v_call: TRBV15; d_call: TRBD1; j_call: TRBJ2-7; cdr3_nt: TGTGCCACCAGCAGGCCGAGACAGGGACCCTACGAGCAGTACTTC; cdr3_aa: CATSRPRQGPYEQYF
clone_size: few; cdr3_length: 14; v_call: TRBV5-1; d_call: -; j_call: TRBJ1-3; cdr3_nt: TGCGCCAGCAGCTTGGGGACAGAGGGTGACACCATATATTTT; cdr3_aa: CASSLGTEGDTIYF
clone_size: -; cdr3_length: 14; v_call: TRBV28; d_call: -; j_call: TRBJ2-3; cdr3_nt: TGTGCCAGCCTCTCCGGGACACGCACAGATACGCAGTATTTT; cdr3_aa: CASLSGTRTDTQYF
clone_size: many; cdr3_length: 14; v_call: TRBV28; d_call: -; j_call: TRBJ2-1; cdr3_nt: TGTGCCAGCAGTTTATTCGATTCCTACAATGAGCAGTTCTTC; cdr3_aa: CASSLFDSYNEQFF
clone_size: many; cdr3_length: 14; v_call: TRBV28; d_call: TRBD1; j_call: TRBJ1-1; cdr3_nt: TGTGCCAGCAGCATCGGACAGGGTCGGTTGGAAGCTTTCTTT; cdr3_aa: CASSIGQGRLEAFF
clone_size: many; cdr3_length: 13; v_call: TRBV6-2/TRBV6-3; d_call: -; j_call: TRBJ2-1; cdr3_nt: TGTGCCAGCGGGTTCTCCCCCTACAATGAGCAGTTCTTC; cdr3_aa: CASGFSPYNEQFF
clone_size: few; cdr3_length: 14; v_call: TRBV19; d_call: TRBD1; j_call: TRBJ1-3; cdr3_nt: TGTGCCAGTACCCGAGGACAGGGGGGAAACACCATATATTTT; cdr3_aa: CASTRGQGGNTIYF
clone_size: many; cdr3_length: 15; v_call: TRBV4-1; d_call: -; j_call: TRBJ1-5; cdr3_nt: TGCGCCAGCAGCCAAGGGGGCGCGGTCAATCAGCCCCAGCATTTT; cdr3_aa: CASSQGGAVNQPQHF
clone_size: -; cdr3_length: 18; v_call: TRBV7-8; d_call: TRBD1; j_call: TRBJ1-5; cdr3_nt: TGTGCCAGCAGCCGTGATCGGGGACAGGGGGCTTCTAGCCAGCCCCAGCATTTT; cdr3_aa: CASSRDRGQGASSQPQHF
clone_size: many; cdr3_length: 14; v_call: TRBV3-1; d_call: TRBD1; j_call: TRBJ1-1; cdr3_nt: TGTGCCAGCAGCGTACAGGGGGCGCGAACTGAAGCTTTCTTT; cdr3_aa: CASSVQGARTEAFF
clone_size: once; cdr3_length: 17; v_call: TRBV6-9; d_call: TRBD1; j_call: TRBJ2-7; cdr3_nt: TGTGCCAGCAGTTACCTGGTGGCGGACAGGGCCGACTACGAGCAGTACTTC; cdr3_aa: CASSYLVADRADYEQYF
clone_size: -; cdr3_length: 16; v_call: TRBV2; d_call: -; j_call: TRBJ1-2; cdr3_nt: TGTGCCAGCAGTGAAGGGGCCAGGATATTTAACTATGGCTACACCTTC; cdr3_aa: CASSEGARIFNYGYTF
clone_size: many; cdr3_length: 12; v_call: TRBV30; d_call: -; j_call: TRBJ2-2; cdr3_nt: TGTGCCTGGAGTGTCATCACCGGGGAGCTGTTTTTT; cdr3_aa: CAWSVITGELFF
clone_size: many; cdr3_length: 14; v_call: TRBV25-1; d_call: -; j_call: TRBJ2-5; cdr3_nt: TGTGCCAGCAGTGCGCAGGGATTAGGGGAGACCCAGTACTTC; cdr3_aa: CASSAQGLGETQYF
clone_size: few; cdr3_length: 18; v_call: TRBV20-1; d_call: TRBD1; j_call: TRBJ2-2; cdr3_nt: TGCAGTGCTAAGCCGCGGGGGACAGGGGGCCGGGGCACCGGGGAGCTGTTTTTT; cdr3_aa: CSAKPRGTGGRGTGELFF
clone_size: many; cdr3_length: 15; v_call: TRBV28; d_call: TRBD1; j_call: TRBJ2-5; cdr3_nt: TGTGCCAGCAGTTTACGCACAGGGGCCCAGGAGACCCAGTACTTC; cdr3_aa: CASSLRTGAQETQYF
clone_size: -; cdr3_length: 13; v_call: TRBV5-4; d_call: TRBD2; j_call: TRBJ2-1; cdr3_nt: TGTGCCAGCAGCTCGGTAGCGGGGAATGAGCAGTTCTTC; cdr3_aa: CASSSVAGNEQFF
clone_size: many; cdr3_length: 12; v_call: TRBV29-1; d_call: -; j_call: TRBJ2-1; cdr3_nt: TGCAGCGTTGGTCCTCTTCAGGGTGAGCAGTTCTTC; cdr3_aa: CSVGPLQGEQFF
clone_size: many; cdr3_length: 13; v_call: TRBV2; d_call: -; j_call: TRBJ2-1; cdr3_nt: TGTGCCAGCAGTGATGGAGACGGGGATGAGCAGTTCTTC; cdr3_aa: CASSDGDGDEQFF
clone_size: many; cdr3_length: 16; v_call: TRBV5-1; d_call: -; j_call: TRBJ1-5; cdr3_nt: TGCGCCAGCAGCCCGGACGGCCGAAGGAGCAATCAGCCCCAGCATTTT; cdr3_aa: CASSPDGRRSNQPQHF
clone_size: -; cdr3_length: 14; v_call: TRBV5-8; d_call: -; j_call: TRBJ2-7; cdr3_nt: TGTGCCAGCAGCCCCGGGACTCCCCACTACGAGCAGTACTTC; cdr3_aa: CASSPGTPHYEQYF
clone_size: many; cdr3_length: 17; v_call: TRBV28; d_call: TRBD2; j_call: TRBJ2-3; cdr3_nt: TGTGCCAGCAGTTCGTACGGACTAGCGGGAGGAAGGGATACGCAGTATTTT; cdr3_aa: CASSSYGLAGGRDTQYF
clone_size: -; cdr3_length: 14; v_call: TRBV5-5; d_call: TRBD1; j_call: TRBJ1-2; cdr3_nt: TGTGCCAGCAGCGTACCCGGGACAGGATATGGCTACACCTTC; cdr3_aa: CASSVPGTGYGYTF
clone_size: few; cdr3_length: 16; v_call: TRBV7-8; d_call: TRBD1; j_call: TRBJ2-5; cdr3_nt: TGTGCCAGCAGCTTAGTAAGGGGACAGGCACAAGAGACCCAGTACTTC; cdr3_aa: CASSLVRGQAQETQYF
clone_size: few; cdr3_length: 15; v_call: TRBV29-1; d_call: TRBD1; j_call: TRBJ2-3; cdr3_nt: TGCAGCGTCTCGGGACAGGGGGTGGGCACAGATACGCAGTATTTT; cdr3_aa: CSVSGQGVGTDTQYF
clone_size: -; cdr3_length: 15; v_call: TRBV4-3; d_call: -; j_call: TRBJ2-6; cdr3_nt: TGCGCCAGCAGCCATCAGAACTCTGGGGCCAACGTCCTGACTTTC; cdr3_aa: CASSHQNSGANVLTF
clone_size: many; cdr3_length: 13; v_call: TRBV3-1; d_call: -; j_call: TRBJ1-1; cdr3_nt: TGTGCCAGCAGCCTAGGTCCTGTTACTGAAGCTTTCTTT; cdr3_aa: CASSLGPVTEAFF
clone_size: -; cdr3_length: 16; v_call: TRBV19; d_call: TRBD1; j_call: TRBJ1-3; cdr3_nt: TGTGCCAGTAGTATACCCGGACAGGATGGACGAAACACCATATATTTT; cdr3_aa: CASSIPGQDGRNTIYF
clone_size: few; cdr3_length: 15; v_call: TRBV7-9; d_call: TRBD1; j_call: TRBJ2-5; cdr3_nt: TGTGCCAGCAGCGAAGCACAGGGGCCCCAAGAGACCCAGTACTTC; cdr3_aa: CASSEAQGPQETQYF
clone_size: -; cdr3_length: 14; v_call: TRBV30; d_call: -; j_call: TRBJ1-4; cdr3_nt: TGTGCCTGGAGTTGGTATAGGGTGAATGAAAAACTGTTTTTT; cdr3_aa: CAWSWYRVNEKLFF
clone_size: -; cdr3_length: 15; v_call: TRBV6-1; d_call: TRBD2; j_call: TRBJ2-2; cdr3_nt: TGTGCCACCACAAGCGGGGGGCACCCAACCGGGGAGCTGTTTTTT; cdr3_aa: CATTSGGHPTGELFF
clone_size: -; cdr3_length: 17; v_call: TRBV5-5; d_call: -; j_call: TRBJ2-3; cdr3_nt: TGTGCCAGCAGCGCCAGCCGATGGGGAGCTGGCACAGATACGCAGTATTTT; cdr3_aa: CASSASRWGAGTDTQYF
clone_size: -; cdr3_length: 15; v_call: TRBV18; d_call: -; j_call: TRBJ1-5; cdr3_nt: TGTGCCAGCTCACCACCGGGGACCACTAATCAGCCCCAGCATTTT; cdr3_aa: CASSPPGTTNQPQHF
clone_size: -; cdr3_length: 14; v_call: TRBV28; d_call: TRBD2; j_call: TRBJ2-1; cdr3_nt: TGTGCCAGCAGATCTATAGCGGGGTACAATGAGCAGTTCTTC; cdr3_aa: CASRSIAGYNEQFF
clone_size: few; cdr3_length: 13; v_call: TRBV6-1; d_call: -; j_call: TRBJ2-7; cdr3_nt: TGTGCCAGCAGACGGGACCAAACCTCCGAGCAGTACTTC; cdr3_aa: CASRRDQTSEQYF
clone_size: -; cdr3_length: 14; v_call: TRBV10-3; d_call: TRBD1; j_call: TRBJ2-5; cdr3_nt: TGTGCCATCAGTTGGGACAGGGACCGGGAGACCCAGTACTTC; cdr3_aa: CAISWDRDRETQYF
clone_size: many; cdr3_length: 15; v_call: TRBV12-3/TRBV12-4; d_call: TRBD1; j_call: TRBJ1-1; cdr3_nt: TGTGCCAGTAACCTTCCGGGACAGCCTAACACTGAAGCTTTCTTT; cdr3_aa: CASNLPGQPNTEAFF
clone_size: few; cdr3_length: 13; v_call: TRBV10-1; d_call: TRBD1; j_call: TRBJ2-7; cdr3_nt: TGTGCCAGCAGTAGAGACAGGGGAGGCGAGCAGTACTTC; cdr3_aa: CASSRDRGGEQYF
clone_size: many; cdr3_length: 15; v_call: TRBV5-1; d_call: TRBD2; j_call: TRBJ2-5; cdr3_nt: TGCGCCAGCAAGGGACTAGCGGGAGGTGGCGAGACCCAGTACTTC; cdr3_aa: CASKGLAGGGETQYF
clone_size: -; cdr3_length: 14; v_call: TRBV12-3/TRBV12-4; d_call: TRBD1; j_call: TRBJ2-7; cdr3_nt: TGTGCCAGCAGCACTACAGGGGGCTCCTACGAGCAGTACTTC; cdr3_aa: CASSTTGGSYEQYF
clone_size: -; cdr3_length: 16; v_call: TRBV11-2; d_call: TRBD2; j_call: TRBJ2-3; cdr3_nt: TGTGCCAGCAGCTTAGCGGAGCGGGGAAGCACAGATACGCAGTATTTT; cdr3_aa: CASSLAERGSTDTQYF
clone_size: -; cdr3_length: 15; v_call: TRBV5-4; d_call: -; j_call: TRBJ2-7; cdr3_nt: TGTGCCAGCAGCTTGACCGGACAAGGGGGTCACGAGCAGTACTTC; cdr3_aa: CASSLTGQGGHEQYF